Described below is a single TCR beta chain sequence and its context. The data derive from a study of blood T cell repertoires in COVID-19. Study details: T cells, B-cell-depleted T cells, or PBMCs provided the cDNA or gDNA that served as material.

Trimming removed 0 bases from V and 2 bases from J, with 8 bases in between. Germline assignment: CDR1 SGHDN and CDR2 FVKESK. This CDR3 is built from 15 residues. In the authors' methods: Estimation of nucleated cell counts relied on the amplification of reference gene primers. Profiled with immunoSEQ multiplex PCR; TCRdb holds only in-frame clones, not every one. V and J calls and clone size are those listed in that table; D and trimming were worked out from the DNA. The sample holds under 250,000 clones, roughly 82% seen once. The source material was peripheral blood. The rearrangement joins TRBV14 to TRBJ2-1; D call uncertain. This receptor was obtained from a middle-aged woman with acute or convalescent COVID-19. CDR3 amino acids: CASSQDVGAYNEQFF. Written as DNA, the CDR3 is TGTGCCAGCAGCCAAGATGTTGGAGCCTACAATGAGCAGTTCTTC.